Sequencing of this T cell receptor beta chain was carried out in a study of blood T cell repertoires in COVID-19 (dated by TCRdb to 2020 to 2021). At the level of the whole study: The collaborator samples originated in the United States, Italy and Spain and spanned the acute and convalescent phases of COVID-19. Samples came from the ongoing ImmuneRACE study (first 160 participants) plus 1,254 subjects from 6 global collaborators. The repertoires were released in a freely available public database meant as a resource for research on the immune response to SARS-CoV-2. Where available, HLA class I and class II types were taken from metadata supplied by the sample provider and were not determined by assay-based typing. Sample metadata almost always included a de-identified subject ID, COVID-19 status, age in years and sex. The material from the prospective study consisted of cDNA or gDNA derived from T cells, B-cell-depleted T cells, or PBMCs. The dataset comprised deeply sampled blood TCRbeta repertoires from subjects exposed to, actively infected with, or recovered from COVID-19. Study-level results and caveats: The amount of clinical and demographic metadata varied by source and participant and was provided uncurated.

The immunoSEQ Assay, a bias-controlled multiplex PCR, was used to amplify TCRbeta CDR3 regions from genomic DNA. Per the original workflow: Within the assay, amplification of reference gene primers was used to estimate how many nucleated cells each sample contained. Sequence reads were collapsed and filtered to measure the absolute abundance of every unique TCRbeta CDR3 rearrangement. For each sample, productive Simpson clonality was calculated by taking the square root of Simpson's diversity index across productive rearrangements. This is the immuneACCESS table as TCRdb keeps it, with only in-frame sequences that have V and J called. A part of the clones is gone; compared with another copy, unresolved V genes explain less than half, and the rest is unexplained. V and J calls and clone size are those listed in that table; D and trimming were worked out from the DNA. Within this sample are 250,000 or so clones, with about 83% of them counted one time only. The ten largest clones add up to approximately 5.7% of the sample.

Collaborating institutions collected whole blood in K2EDTA tubes following their own protocols. For TCRbeta analysis, collaborator samples were shipped as frozen whole blood, as isolated PBMCs, or as DNA extracted from either sample type. Concerning this clone: The antigen it binds to is not known. There are no base qualities to consult, and no much larger clone falls within one base.

Specimen: peripheral blood. The origin of this receptor is a human donor in a cohort sampled during active COVID-19.

The DNA sequence follows: TGTGCCACCCAGGGAGGGGGGGTTGATCAGCCCCAGCATTTT. Translated, this is CATQGGGVDQPQHF. The sequence joins TRBV19 to TRBJ1-5, with TRBD1 as a weak D call on 6 bases. Trimming removed 10 bases from V and 5 bases from J, leaving 18 bases between the germline ends. For CDR1 and CDR2, the germline V gene (reference sequence) lists LNHDA and SQIVND. Reading from cysteine to phenylalanine, the CDR3 counts 14 amino acids. The entry retains the CDR3 DNA only, 42 bases that are in frame from base 1. Here the CDR3 is joined to the reference TRBV19 and TRBJ1-5 genes, and the full variable domain is: DGGITQSPKYLFRKEGQNVTLSCEQNLNHDAMYWYRQDPGQGLRLIYYSQIVNDFQKGDIAEGYSVSREKKESFPLTVTSAQKNPTAFYLCATQGGGVDQPQHFGDGTRLSIL.